The 20 T cell receptor beta chains below all came from one sample that was sequenced in a study of blood T cell repertoires in COVID-19. Sequenced by immunoSEQ multiplex PCR; TCRdb stores in-frame clones only, minus some. The sample comprises approximately 220,000 clones, 80% to 90% of which are singletons, and about 2% rests with the top ten. Sequenced input: peripheral blood. The receptors were sampled from a woman aged 45-60 years with acute or convalescent COVID-19.

The CDR3 coding sequence is TGTGCCAGCAGTTTAGGGGGCAGGGCGGGCCAGCCCCAGCATTTT. It translates to CASSLGGRAGQPQHF. The chain combines TRBV27 with TRBJ1-5; the D gene is possibly TRBD1 (6 bases). Deletions cut 2 bases from V and 7 bases from J, with 15 bases between. CDR1 MNHEY and CDR2 SMNVEV come from the germline V gene (reference sequence). The CDR3 has 15 residues.

The chain recombines TRBV4-2 with TRBJ2-1; D may be TRBD2 (7 bases). CDR3 length: 17 residues. Trimming removed 4 bases from V and 0 bases from J, with 16 bases in between. CDR1 and CDR2 from the germline V gene are LGHNA and YNFKEQ. The CDR3 reads CASSLRGATSSYNEQFF. In DNA, the CDR3 is TGTGCCAGCAGCCTCCGGGGGGCAACCAGCTCCTACAATGAGCAGTTCTTC.

The chain carries TRBV25-1 and TRBJ1-1, with 7 bases fitting TRBD1. CDR3 size: 16 residues. Germline CDR1 reads MGHDK; CDR2 reads SYGVNS. V was pared by 4 bases and J by 0 bases, with 8 bases of the junction left unmatched. CDR3 loop: CASSANKGQLNTEAFF. CDR3 sequence (DNA): TGTGCCAGCAGTGCAAACAAGGGACAGCTGAACACTGAAGCTTTCTTT.

CDR3 region: CASSWDRGWGTDTQYF. CDR3 in DNA: TGTGCCAGCAGCTGGGACAGGGGATGGGGCACAGATACGCAGTATTTT. This sequence joins TRBV27 and TRBJ2-3; 10 nucleotides agree with TRBD1. After removal of 6 bases from V and 1 base from J, the junction contained 7 bases not matched to a gene. Per the germline V gene, CDR1 is MNHEY and CDR2 is SMNVEV (reference sequence). This CDR3 is built from 16 residues.

This chain links TRBV4-3 with TRBJ2-3; 7 nucleotides line up with TRBD2. The CDR3 sequence is 18 residues long. J was trimmed by 6 bases and V by 0 bases; bases with no gene match: 15. The V gene's germline CDR1 is LGHNA and CDR2 YSLEER. The CDR3 region is CASSQEPGASGEGDTQYF. Written as DNA, the CDR3 is TGCGCCAGCAGCCAAGAGCCCGGGGCCAGCGGGGAGGGTGATACGCAGTATTTT.

The chain employs TRBV6-5 and TRBJ2-7, with TRBD2 matching over 9 bases. The ends lost 5 bases at V and 5 bases at J; junction bases unmatched: 7. This CDR3 comprises 14 residues. CDR1 and CDR2 from the germline V gene are MNHEY and SVGAGI. The DNA of the CDR3 is TGTGCCAGCAGTCGTAGCGGGAGCACAAACGAGCAGTACTTC. Translation gives CASSRSGSTNEQYF.

The chain employs TRBV18 and TRBJ1-3; D is unresolved. Between the trimmed V and J ends, which lost 3 bases and 4 bases, there was a span of 7 bases. This CDR3 has 13 residues. CDR1 and CDR2 (germline): KGHSH, LQKENI. The CDR3 spells CASSPLGGNTIYF. The CDR3 nucleotides read TGTGCCAGCTCACCCCTCGGGGGAAACACCATATATTTT.

The chain employs TRBV30 and TRBJ2-5; 7 bases agree with TRBD1. Per the germline V gene, CDR1 is GTSNPN and CDR2 is SVGIG (reference sequence). CDR3 length equals 13 residues. V gave up 0 bases and J gave up 5 bases; unmatched junction bases: 3. The CDR3 spells CAWSVGGGETQYF. Written as DNA, the CDR3 is TGTGCCTGGAGTGTAGGGGGCGGGGAGACCCAGTACTTC.

The chain couples TRBV7-9 to TRBJ2-7; 9 positions match TRBD2. CDR1 is SEHNR and CDR2 is FQNEAQ in the germline V gene (reference sequence). The ends lost 3 bases at V and 7 bases at J; junction bases unmatched: 13. The CDR3 has 16 amino acids. DNA for the CDR3: TGTGCCAGCAGCTTTAGCGGGAGCCTCAAAAGGGGGGAGCAGTACTTC. Protein product: CASSFSGSLKRGEQYF.

The chain carries TRBV7-9 and TRBJ2-7, with 12 bases identical to TRBD2. CDR3 length: 15 amino acids. V was clipped by 5 bases and J by 3 bases; unmatched bases: 5. CDR1 and CDR2 from the germline V gene are SEHNR and FQNEAQ (reference sequence). This CDR3 reads CASSPSGLAGYEQYF. The CDR3, as DNA: TGTGCCAGCAGCCCATCGGGACTAGCGGGCTACGAGCAGTACTTC. The full variable domain, completed using reference TRBV7-9 and TRBJ2-7, is DTGVSQNPRHKITKRGQNVTFRCDPISEHNRLYWYRQTLGQGPEFLTYFQNEAQLEKSRLLSDRFSAERPKGSFSTLEIQRTEQGDSAMYLCASSPSGLAGYEQYFGPGTRLTVT.

J is TRBJ2-2 and V is TRBV6-2 or TRBV6-3, with 9 bases lining up with TRBD2. Losses at the gene ends were 2 bases for V and 8 bases for J; bases not matched to a gene: 12. Germline V lookup: CDR1 MNHEY, CDR2 SVGEGT. The CDR3 is made up of 17 amino acids. In DNA, the CDR3 is TGTGCCAGCAGTTACGACCCCGGCGGGGGGGCCGGAGGGGAGCTGTTTTTT. This codes for CASSYDPGGGAGGELFF.

In its sample, this clone was seen once. The gene calls are TRBV25-1 and TRBJ1-1, with 7 bases matching TRBD1. The CDR3 is 15 residues long. Per the germline V gene, CDR1 is MGHDK and CDR2 is SYGVNS. The ends lost 3 bases at V and 3 bases at J; junction bases unmatched: 7. The CDR3 DNA is TGTGCCAGCAGTGACCCGGGACAGTGGGACACTGAAGCTTTCTTT. Residues: CASSDPGQWDTEAFF.

About this clone: Different DNA sequences within this sample yield the same CDR3. The V gene is TRBV29-1, the J gene TRBJ2-2; 11 bases line up with TRBD1. Trimming cost V 4 bases and J 5 bases; bases outside gene matches: 3. In germline, CDR1 is SQVTM, CDR2 ANQGSEA. There are 14 residues in the CDR3. The CDR3 loop is CSVVRDRGTGELFF. CDR3 in DNA: TGCAGCGTTGTGAGGGACAGGGGGACCGGGGAGCTGTTTTTT.

This chain links TRBV10-2 with TRBJ2-7; 9 bases map to TRBD1. The trim removed 2 bases at V and 4 bases at J, leaving 0 bases unmatched. CDR3 size: 13 residues. The V gene's germline CDR1 is WSHSY and CDR2 SAAADI. DNA of the CDR3: TGCGCCAGCAGTGAGGGGACAGGGTACGAGCAGTACTTC. It specifies CASSEGTGYEQYF.

The chain combines TRBV21-1 with TRBJ2-1; the listed D gene, TRBD2, was not tested against the DNA. TRBV21-1 is given as a pseudogene. The CDR3 sequence is 16 residues long. CDR3 residues: CASSKEGGGSYNEQFF. The DNA for the CDR3 is TGTGCCAGCAGCAAAGAGGGCGGGGGTTCCTACAATGAGCAGTTCTTC.

This chain links TRBV6-2 or TRBV6-3 with TRBJ2-1, with TRBD2 matching 8 bases. The CDR3 sequence is 17 residues long. V was pared by 2 bases and J by 3 bases, with 9 bases of the junction left unmatched. Germline V gene data show CDR1 as MNHEY and CDR2 as SVGEGT. CDR3 DNA: TGTGCCAGCAGTTACACCTACGGACTAGCTCGCTACAATGAGCAGTTCTTC. Protein product: CASSYTYGLARYNEQFF.

This clone was seen a few times. This sequence joins TRBV25-1 and TRBJ2-1; 8 bases are a match to TRBD2. Trimming took 2 bases from V and 5 from J; bases not matched to a gene: 5. This CDR3 has 15 amino acids. Germline-derived CDR1 and CDR2 are MGHDK and SYGVNS. The CDR3: CASSEGFSGNNEQFF. CDR3 sequence (DNA): TGTGCCAGCAGTGAAGGTTTTAGCGGGAACAATGAGCAGTTCTTC.

The chain carries TRBV29-1 and TRBJ2-5; a weak D match, TRBD1 (6 bases). The CDR3 has 15 residues. Per the germline V gene, CDR1 is SQVTM and CDR2 is ANQGSEA. Trimming stripped 5 bases from V and 1 base from J, with 17 bases between. The CDR3, as DNA: TGCAGCGTTCCCTCCAGGGGCGGCAGCCAAGAGACCCAGTACTTC. Translation: CSVPSRGGSQETQYF.

The V gene is TRBV6-6, the J gene TRBJ2-7; the match to TRBD1 covers 7 bases. CDR1 and CDR2 (germline): MNHNY, SVGAGI (reference sequence). CDR3 length: 12 amino acids. V lost 5 bases, J lost 3 bases, and 1 base stayed unmatched. In DNA, the CDR3 is TGTGCCAGCAGTACAGGGGACTACGAGCAGTACTTC. Translated, it gives CASSTGDYEQYF.

CDR3 residues: CASSLIRAGEQFF. CDR3 DNA sequence: TGTGCCAGCAGTTTAATCAGGGCAGGGGAGCAGTTCTTC. V usage is TRBV27 and J usage is TRBJ2-1, with D perhaps TRBD1 (5 bases). V was shortened by 2 bases and J by 10 bases, with 12 bases between the two germline ends. The germline V gene has CDR1 MNHEY and CDR2 SMNVEV (reference sequence). The CDR3 is 13 amino acids.